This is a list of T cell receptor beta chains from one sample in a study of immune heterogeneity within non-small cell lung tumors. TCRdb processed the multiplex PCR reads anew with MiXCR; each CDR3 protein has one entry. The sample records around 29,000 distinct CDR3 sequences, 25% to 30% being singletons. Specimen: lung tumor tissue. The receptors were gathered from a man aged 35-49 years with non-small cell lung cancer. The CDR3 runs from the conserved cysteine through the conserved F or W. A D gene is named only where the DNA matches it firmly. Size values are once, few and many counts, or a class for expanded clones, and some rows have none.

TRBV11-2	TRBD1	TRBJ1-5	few	CASSTTNRDRGNQPQHF	TGTGCCAGCAGCACCACTAACCGGGACAGGGGAAATCAGCCCCAGCATTTT
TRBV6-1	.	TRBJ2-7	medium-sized	CASSFRREGVVYEQYF	TGTGCCAGCAGTTTCCGCCGAGAAGGCGTGGTATACGAGCAGTACTTC
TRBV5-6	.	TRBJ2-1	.	CASSLDPHEQFF	TGTGCCAGCAGCTTGGACCCCCATGAGCAGTTCTTC
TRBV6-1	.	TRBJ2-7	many	CASKMTDVYEQYF	TGTGCCAGCAAGATGACAGACGTCTACGAGCAGTACTTC
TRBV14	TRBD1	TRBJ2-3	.	CASSPQGALRADTQYF	TGTGCCAGCAGCCCACAGGGGGCGCTTCGGGCAGATACGCAGTATTTT
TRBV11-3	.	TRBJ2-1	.	CAGSLEGGSWHEQFF	TGTGCCGGCAGCTTAGAGGGGGGGAGCTGGCATGAGCAGTTCTTC
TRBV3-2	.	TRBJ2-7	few	CASSQDATFYEQYF	TGTGCCAGCAGCCAAGATGCGACTTTCTACGAGCAGTACTTC
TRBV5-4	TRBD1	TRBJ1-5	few	CASSPGGGGNQPQHF	TGTGCCAGCAGCCCAGGGGGCGGGGGCAATCAGCCCCAGCATTTT
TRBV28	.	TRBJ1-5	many	CASSHQGSNQPQHF	TGTGCCAGCAGCCACCAGGGGTCTAATCAGCCCCAGCATTTT
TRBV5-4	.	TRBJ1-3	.	CAEHDPGGPGNTIYF	TGTGCAGAGCACGACCCGGGGGGCCCTGGAAACACCATATATTTT
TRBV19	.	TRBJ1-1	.	CASSIFGQNTEAFF	TGTGCCAGTAGTATCTTCGGACAGAACACTGAAGCTTTCTTT
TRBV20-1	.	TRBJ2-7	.	CSASRPPYEQYF	TGCAGTGCTAGCAGACCCCCCTACGAGCAGTACTTC
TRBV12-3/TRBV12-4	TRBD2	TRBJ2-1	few	CASSLGGTSYNEQFF	TGTGCCAGCAGTTTGGGCGGGACTAGCTACAATGAGCAGTTCTTC
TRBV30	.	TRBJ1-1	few	CAWSVGNTEAFF	TGTGCCTGGAGTGTGGGCAACACTGAAGCTTTCTTT
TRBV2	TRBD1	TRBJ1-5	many	CASRGQASNQPQHF	TGTGCCAGCAGAGGACAGGCCAGCAATCAGCCCCAGCATTTT
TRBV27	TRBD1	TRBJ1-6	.	CANSFRGPPDSPLHF	TGTGCCAACAGTTTCAGGGGGCCTCCCGATTCACCCCTCCACTTT
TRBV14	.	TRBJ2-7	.	CASSQETGYEQYF	TGTGCCAGCAGCCAAGAAACGGGGTACGAGCAGTACTTC
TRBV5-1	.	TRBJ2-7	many	CASSPYRGEGYEQYF	TGCGCCAGCAGCCCTTACCGGGGAGAGGGCTACGAGCAGTACTTC
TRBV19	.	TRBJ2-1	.	CASSISSASYNEQFF	TGTGCCAGTAGTATTTCGTCGGCCTCCTACAATGAGCAGTTCTTC
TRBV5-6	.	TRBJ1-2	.	CASASGGINYGYTF	TGTGCCAGCGCTTCGGGGGGTATAAACTATGGCTACACCTTC
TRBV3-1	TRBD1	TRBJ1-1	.	CASSLQGAGNTEAFF	TGTGCCAGCAGCCTGCAGGGGGCGGGGAACACTGAAGCTTTCTTT
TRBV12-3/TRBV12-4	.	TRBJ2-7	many	CASSSSWEQYF	TGTGCCAGCAGTTCCAGCTGGGAGCAGTACTTC
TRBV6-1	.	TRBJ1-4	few	CASSDRHSEKLFF	TGTGCCAGCAGTGATAGGCATTCGGAAAAACTGTTTTTT
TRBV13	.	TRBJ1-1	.	CASSLARIGGTEAFF	TGTGCCAGCAGCTTGGCCCGTATTGGGGGCACTGAAGCTTTCTTT
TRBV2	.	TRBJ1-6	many	CASSGQNNSPLHF	TGTGCCAGCAGCGGACAGAATAATTCACCCCTCCACTTT
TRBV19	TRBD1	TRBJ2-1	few	CASSPGQEIYNEQFF	TGTGCCAGTAGCCCGGGACAGGAGATTTACAATGAGCAGTTCTTC
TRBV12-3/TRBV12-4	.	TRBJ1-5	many	CASSSGSGPQHF	TGTGCCAGCAGTTCCGGATCGGGGCCCCAGCATTTT
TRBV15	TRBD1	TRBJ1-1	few	CATSSFTDRDTEAFF	TGTGCCACCAGCAGCTTTACCGACAGGGACACTGAAGCTTTCTTT
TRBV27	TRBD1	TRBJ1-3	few	CASSSLGGGPGNTIYF	TGTGCCAGCAGTTCCCTGGGAGGGGGCCCCGGAAACACCATATATTTT
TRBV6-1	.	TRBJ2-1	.	CASTYGVGPYNEQFF	TGTGCCAGCACCTACGGGGTTGGCCCCTACAATGAGCAGTTCTTC
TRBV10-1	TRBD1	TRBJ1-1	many	CASRDNRGGENTEAFF	TGCGCCAGCAGGGATAACAGGGGCGGGGAGAACACTGAAGCTTTCTTT
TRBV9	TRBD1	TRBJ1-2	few	CASSPGGSGYTF	TGTGCCAGCAGCCCAGGGGGTTCTGGCTACACCTTC
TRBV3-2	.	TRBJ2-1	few	CASSQDYDGTGYWSYNEQFF	TGTGCCAGCAGCCAAGATTATGACGGGACAGGGTACTGGTCCTACAATGAGCAGTTCTTC
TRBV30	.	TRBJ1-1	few	CAWTSSIPTEAFF	TGTGCCTGGACGTCCTCCATTCCGACTGAAGCTTTCTTT
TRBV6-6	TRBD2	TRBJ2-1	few	CASSYRLAGRNEQFF	TGTGCCAGCAGTTACCGTCTAGCGGGAAGGAATGAGCAGTTCTTC